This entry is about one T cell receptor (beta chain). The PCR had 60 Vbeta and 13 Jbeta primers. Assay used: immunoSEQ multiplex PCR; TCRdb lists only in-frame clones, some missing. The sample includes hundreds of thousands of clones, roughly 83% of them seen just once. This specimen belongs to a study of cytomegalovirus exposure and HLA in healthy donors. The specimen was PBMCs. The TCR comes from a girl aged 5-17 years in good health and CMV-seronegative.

Written as DNA, the CDR3 is TGTGCCAGCAGTGTCTTGGCGGGGGGGCGCGAGCAGTACTTC. This sequence encodes CASSVLAGGREQYF. The rearrangement uses TRBV25-1 and TRBJ2-7, with 9 bases identical to TRBD2. The CDR3 loop spans 14 amino acids. Germline V CDR1 and CDR2: MGHDK, SYGVNS. The trim removed 4 bases at V and 6 bases at J, leaving 7 bases unmatched.